Following are 22 T cell receptor beta chains from one sample sequenced in a study of blood T cell repertoires in COVID-19. TCRdb's table, derived via immunoSEQ multiplex PCR, lists solely in-frame clones and lacks some. Counted here are fewer than 200,000 clones, 82% occurring once; the ten biggest clones make up over 7.5%. Sequencing was carried out using peripheral blood. The receptor set was obtained from a woman between 70 and 85 years old with acute or convalescent COVID-19.

The genes are TRBV7-3 and TRBJ2-6; 7 bases fit TRBD1. J was trimmed by 1 base and V by 5 bases; bases with no gene match: 8. CDR3 length: 17 residues. Germline CDR1 reads SGHTA; CDR2 reads FQGTGA. The CDR3: CASSPDRVGSGANVLTF. The DNA of the CDR3 is TGTGCCAGCAGCCCTGACAGGGTAGGGTCTGGGGCCAACGTCCTGACTTTC.

The rearrangement uses TRBV5-1 and TRBJ2-2, with a tentative D call TRBD1 (6 bases). V lost 4 bases and J lost 6, with 13 bases in between. Germline V lookup: CDR1 SGHRS, CDR2 YFSETQ. This CDR3 is built from 14 residues. In DNA, the CDR3 is TGCGCCAGCAGCCTACAGGGTGTTCCCGGGGAGCTGTTTTTT. Translating it yields CASSLQGVPGELFF.

V usage is TRBV7-2 and J usage is TRBJ2-7, with D possibly being TRBD1 (6 bases). The CDR3 totals 15 residues. The V gene's germline CDR1 is SGHTA and CDR2 FQGNSA. V was clipped by 5 bases and J by 6 bases, with 20 bases between them. The DNA for the CDR3 is TGTGCCAGCAGCCTGGGGACACACAGTACGGCCGAGCAGTACTTC. This encodes CASSLGTHSTAEQYF.

The chain has TRBV6-2 or TRBV6-3 and TRBJ2-5; 11 nucleotides align to TRBD1. Germline V gene sequence: CDR1 MNHEY, CDR2 SVGEGT. The CDR3 is 14 residues long. The ends lost 4 bases at V and 5 bases at J; junction bases unmatched: 3. The CDR3 here is CASSSGTGGETQYF. CDR3 coding DNA: TGTGCCAGCAGTTCCGGGACAGGGGGTGAGACCCAGTACTTC.

This clone turned up a few times. CDR3 loop: CATSTRLPTGELFF. The CDR3, as DNA: TGTGCCACCAGTACGCGGCTCCCCACCGGGGAGCTGTTTTTT. The rearrangement uses TRBV24-1 and TRBJ2-2; D gene unclear. The germline V and J ends were trimmed by 6 bases and 4 bases, with 11 bases remaining between them. The CDR3 runs to 14 residues. Germline-derived CDR1 and CDR2 are KGHDR and SFDVKD.

This chain uses TRBV7-6 with TRBJ2-7; 9 bases agree with TRBD1. V shed 5 bases, J shed 0 bases, and the junction held 11 bases outside the gene matches. Germline CDR1 and CDR2: SGHVS and FNYEAQ. This CDR3 is built from 17 residues. CDR3 sequence (DNA): TGTGCCAGCAGCAGTCTTCCGGGACAGGGACTCTCCTACGAGCAGTACTTC. This codes for CASSSLPGQGLSYEQYF.

The rearrangement uses TRBV4-1 and TRBJ2-1; 10 nucleotides agree with TRBD2. Germline assignment: CDR1 MGHRA and CDR2 YSYEKL. CDR3 length: 16 amino acids. V was clipped by 4 bases and J by 4 bases; unmatched bases: 7. The CDR3 is CASSLRAGGVYNEQFF. CDR3 sequence (DNA): TGCGCCAGCAGCCTCAGAGCGGGAGGGGTTTACAATGAGCAGTTCTTC.

The chain couples TRBV3-1 (or the pseudogene TRBV3-2) to TRBJ2-2, with 9 nucleotides matching TRBD2. Germline trimming cut 0 bases from V and 5 bases from J; bases unmatched to any gene: 7. In germline, CDR1 is LGHDT, CDR2 YNNKEL (reference sequence). The CDR3 consists of 17 residues. CDR3 in DNA: TGTGCCAGCAGCCAAGACCTATTAGCGGGAGTGACCGGGGAGCTGTTTTTT. Translation gives CASSQDLLAGVTGELFF.

This clone came up once. The genes are TRBV9 and TRBJ1-2; 11 nucleotides match TRBD1. The CDR3 sequence is 16 residues long. V lost 2 bases, J lost 5 bases, and 8 bases stayed unmatched. CDR1 and CDR2 (germline): SGDLS, YYNGEE. DNA for the CDR3: TGTGCCAGCAGCGTGAGCGGGACAGGGGGTTCGTATGGCTACACCTTC. As protein: CASSVSGTGGSYGYTF.

This clone has only one observation. The genes are TRBV27 and TRBJ2-3; 8 nucleotides align to TRBD2. The CDR3 runs 14 residues. Unmatched junction bases numbered 3, after V lost 4 bases and J lost 3 bases. Germline values: CDR1 MNHEY, CDR2 SMNVEV (reference sequence). CDR3: CASSYQRGTDTQYF. CDR3 coding DNA: TGTGCCAGCAGTTACCAGCGGGGGACAGATACGCAGTATTTT.

In nucleotides, the CDR3 is TGTGCCAGCAGTTTAGCCCTAACAGGGGTAATAAACAATGAGCAGTTCTTC. Encoded protein: CASSLALTGVINNEQFF. The rearrangement uses TRBV27 and TRBJ2-1, with 7 positions matching TRBD1. Germline lookup yields CDR1 MNHEY and CDR2 SMNVEV (reference sequence). V lost 2 bases and J lost 5; bases outside the gene matches: 12. The CDR3 length is 17 residues.

This clone is a singleton in its sample. V usage is TRBV27 and J usage is TRBJ2-6; no clear D. The germline V gene encodes CDR1 MNHEY and CDR2 SMNVEV (reference sequence). This CDR3 is 14 amino acids long. Trimming pared 3 bases from V and 0 bases from J, leaving 3 bases between. The CDR3 nucleotides read TGTGCCAGCAGTTTCCGCTCTGGGGCCAACGTCCTGACTTTC. Translated: CASSFRSGANVLTF.

The V call is TRBV29-1, the J call TRBJ1-1, with D perhaps matching TRBD1 (6 bases). Germline V lookup: CDR1 SQVTM, CDR2 ANQGSEA. The CDR3 contains 14 residues. Deletions cut 4 bases from V and 0 bases from J, with 12 bases between. The CDR3 bases are TGCAGCGTTGTAAGAGGGGGGGTGAACACTGAAGCTTTCTTT. Protein product: CSVVRGGVNTEAFF. The full variable domain, in which reference TRBV29-1 and TRBJ1-1 provide the parts outside the CDR3, is SAVISQKPSRDICQRGTSLTIQCQVDSQVTMMFWYRQQPGQSLTLIATANQGSEATYESGFVIDKFPISRPNLTFSTLTVSNMSPEDSSIYLCSVVRGGVNTEAFFGQGTRLTVV.

The V and J genes are TRBV6-2 or TRBV6-3 and TRBJ2-5; 16 bases match TRBD2. Per germline, CDR1 MNHEY and CDR2 SVGEGT. The CDR3 covers 19 residues. V was pared by 6 bases and J by 5 bases, with 15 bases of the junction left unmatched. The CDR3 protein is CASSNTGTSGGAVRETQYF. CDR3 in DNA: TGTGCCAGCAGCAACACCGGGACTAGCGGGGGGGCCGTACGGGAGACCCAGTACTTC.

This chain connects TRBV28 to TRBJ2-7; 14 positions match TRBD2. V shed 4 bases and J 6 bases; nucleotides not matched to a gene: 5. Germline lookup yields CDR1 MDHEN and CDR2 SYDVKM. CDR3 size: 15 residues. The CDR3 here is CASSSGTSGSFEQYF. In nucleotides, the CDR3 is TGTGCCAGCAGTTCGGGGACTAGCGGGAGCTTCGAGCAGTACTTC.

This clone was seen a single time. The CDR3 DNA reads as TGTGCCAGCTCCCAGGAAATTCAGCCCCAGCATTTT. It codes for CASSQEIQPQHF. The genes are TRBV18 and TRBJ1-5; D not certain. Germline CDR1 reads KGHSH; CDR2 reads LQKENI. Trimming stripped 6 bases from V and 6 bases from J, with 9 bases between. There are 12 residues in the CDR3.

Only one count was recorded for this clone. V gene TRBV5-1 combines with J gene TRBJ1-1, with D possibly TRBD1 on 5 matching bases. The CDR3 has 15 amino acids. CDR1 and CDR2 from the germline V gene are SGHRS and YFSETQ. V shed 0 bases and J shed 5 bases, with 14 bases lying between them. The DNA for the CDR3 is TGCGCCAGCAGCTTGGGGGACGGGGGGTCAACTGAAGCTTTCTTT. Amino acids: CASSLGDGGSTEAFF. The full variable domain, rest sourced from reference TRBV5-1 and TRBJ1-1, is KAGVTQTPRYLIKTRGQQVTLSCSPISGHRSVSWYQQTPGQGLQFLFEYFSETQRNKGNFPGRFSGRQFSNSRSEMNVSTLELGDSALYLCASSLGDGGSTEAFFGQGTRLTVV.

This chain connects TRBV4-2 to TRBJ2-3; possible D gene TRBD2, 5 bases. Germline-derived CDR1 and CDR2 are LGHNA and YNFKEQ. CDR3 length: 17 amino acids. V dropped 0 bases and J dropped 2 bases, with 15 bases sitting between them. The CDR3 DNA reads as TGTGCCAGCAGCCAAGATCTGCTAGCCGGAATCACAGATACGCAGTATTTT. Translation: CASSQDLLAGITDTQYF.

This chain joins TRBV23-1 and TRBJ1-5; 7 bases line up with TRBD1. TRBV23-1 is recorded as an ORF, its role being uncertain. The CDR3 covers 17 residues. The trim removed 8 bases at V and 4 bases at J, leaving 17 bases unmatched. The CDR3 region has the DNA TGCGCCAGCGACAAATACCGGGACAGCAAGAGTAATCAGCCCCAGCATTTT. It codes for CASDKYRDSKSNQPQHF.

This chain uses TRBV9 with TRBJ2-2; unclear D gene. Germline-derived CDR1 and CDR2 are SGDLS and YYNGEE. There are 13 residues in the CDR3. Between the trimmed V and J ends, which lost 0 bases and 8 bases, there was a span of 8 bases. The CDR3 DNA is TGTGCCAGCAGCGTAGTTGGCCCTGGGGAGCTGTTTTTT. Its protein is CASSVVGPGELFF.

This clone has more than one count but fewer than ten. The gene calls are TRBV3-1 (or the pseudogene TRBV3-2) and TRBJ2-7, with D possibly matching TRBD2 (5 bases). V lost 4 bases and J lost 2, with 12 bases in between. The CDR3 has 14 residues. Germline CDR1 and CDR2: LGHDT and YNNKEL (reference sequence). The CDR3 protein is CASSLGDGTYEQYF. The DNA of the CDR3 is TGTGCCAGCAGCCTTGGAGACGGGACCTACGAGCAGTACTTC.

The V and J genes are TRBV3-1 (or the pseudogene TRBV3-2) and TRBJ1-2, with D maybe TRBD1 (5 bases). The germline gives CDR1 LGHDT, CDR2 YNNKEL (reference sequence). The V gene lost 4 bases and the J gene lost 8 bases, with 20 bases spanning the gap. CDR3 length equals 15 residues. DNA of the CDR3: TGTGCCAGCAGCCCGGGGGGGACTCCCCGGGAAGGCTACACCTTC. Its translation is CASSPGGTPREGYTF.